This T cell receptor (beta chain) is from a study of T cells after posttransplantation cyclophosphamide. The germline gives CDR1 SGHTS, CDR2 YDEGEE. CDR3 size: 16 residues. V trimming: 5 bases; J trimming: 5 bases; junction bases outside the gene matches: 10. Treatment was busulfan-fludarabine conditioning, a marrow graft, and cyclophosphamide on days +3 and +4. Sequenced by immunoSEQ multiplex PCR; TCRdb stores in-frame clones only, minus some. There are 2,300 or so clones in the sample, none observed a single time. This clone is categorized as medium-sized. This TCR derives from an older female patient who received an allogeneic stem cell transplant from an unrelated donor, was CMV-positive, and had acute GVHD only. These T cells may partly come from the graft donor. Sequenced material: PBMCs, taken after an allogeneic stem cell transplant with post-transplant cyclophosphamide. The chain carries TRBV5-8 and TRBJ1-4; 9 bases match TRBD1. Here the CDR3 reads CASRPGTGPMNEKLFF. CDR3 bases: TGTGCCAGCAGACCCGGGACAGGGCCAATGAATGAAAAACTGTTTTTT.